The subject of this entry is one TCR beta chain. Followed over time, Seattle patients had been enrolled while infection was active. Methods used by the authors: Reference gene primer amplification gave estimated nucleated cell counts. TCRdb's table, derived via immunoSEQ multiplex PCR, lists solely in-frame clones and lacks some. The DNA gave D and trimming, while V, J and clone size come from that table. Among approximately 440,000 clones, approximately 88% were seen once, and the ten largest hold over 10%. The entry originates in a study of blood T cell repertoires in COVID-19. In the study overall: Some COVID-19 samples were acute and others convalescent; all came from the United States, Italy and Spain. In each case, the material was cDNA or gDNA derived from T cells, B-cell-depleted T cells, or PBMCs.

V lost 2 bases, J lost 2 bases, and 8 bases lay in between. This CDR3 has 13 amino acids. In germline, CDR1 is SGDLS, CDR2 YYNGEE. The chain has TRBV9 and TRBJ2-7; D is possibly TRBD2 (5 bases). This clonotype originated in a woman between 45 and 65 years old with COVID-19, enrolled during active disease. Sequenced: peripheral blood. CDR3 residues: CASSVGVAYEQYF. Written as DNA, the CDR3 is TGTGCCAGCAGCGTGGGAGTGGCCTACGAGCAGTACTTC.